This TCR beta chain originates from a study of blood T cells in healthy people across ages. With a J-beta primer mix and a sample-barcoded 5' primer, a second PCR ran about 6 to 11 cycles. TCRdb redid the calling of the 5' RACE reads with MiXCR, one entry per CDR3 protein. Here the sample spans about 1.7 million distinct CDR3 sequences, roughly 30% being singletons. Per the germline V gene, CDR1 is SGHAT and CDR2 is FQNNGV. This CDR3 is built from 13 residues. The V end was cut by 0 bases, the J end by 7 bases, with 7 bases between. This sequence was found in a woman aged 25 to 39 in good health. The chain is built from TRBV11-2 and TRBJ2-1; D unresolved. Sequenced: blood. The chain's CDR3 is CASSLDVHNEQFF. The CDR3, as DNA: TGTGCCAGCAGCTTAGATGTACATAATGAGCAGTTCTTC.